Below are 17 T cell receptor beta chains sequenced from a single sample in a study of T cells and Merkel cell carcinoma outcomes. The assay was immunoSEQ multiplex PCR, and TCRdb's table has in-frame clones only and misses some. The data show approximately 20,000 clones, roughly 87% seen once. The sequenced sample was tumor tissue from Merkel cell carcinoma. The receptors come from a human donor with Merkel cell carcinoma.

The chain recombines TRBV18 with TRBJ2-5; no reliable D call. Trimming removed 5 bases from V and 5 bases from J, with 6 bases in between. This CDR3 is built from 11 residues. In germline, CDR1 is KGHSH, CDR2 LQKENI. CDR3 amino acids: CASSARETQYF. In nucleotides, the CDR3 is TGTGCCAGCTCAGCACGCGAGACCCAGTACTTC.

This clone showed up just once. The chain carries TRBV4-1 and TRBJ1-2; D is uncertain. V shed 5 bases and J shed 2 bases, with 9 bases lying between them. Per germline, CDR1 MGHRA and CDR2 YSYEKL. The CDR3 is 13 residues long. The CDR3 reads CASSLTGNYGYTF. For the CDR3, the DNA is TGCGCCAGCAGCTTGACCGGCAACTATGGCTACACCTTC.

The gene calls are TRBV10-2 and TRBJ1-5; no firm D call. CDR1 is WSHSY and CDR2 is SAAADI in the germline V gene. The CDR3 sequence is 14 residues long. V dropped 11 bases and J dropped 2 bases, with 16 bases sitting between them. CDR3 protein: CAVGSRRRNQPQHF. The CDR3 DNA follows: TGCGCCGTAGGGTCCAGGAGACGCAATCAGCCCCAGCATTTT.

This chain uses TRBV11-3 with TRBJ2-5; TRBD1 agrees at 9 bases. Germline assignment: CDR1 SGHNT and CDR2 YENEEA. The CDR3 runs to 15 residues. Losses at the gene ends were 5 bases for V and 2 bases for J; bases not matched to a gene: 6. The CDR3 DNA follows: TGTGCCAGCAGCCCCGGGACAGGGTTACAAGAGACCCAGTACTTC. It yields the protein CASSPGTGLQETQYF.

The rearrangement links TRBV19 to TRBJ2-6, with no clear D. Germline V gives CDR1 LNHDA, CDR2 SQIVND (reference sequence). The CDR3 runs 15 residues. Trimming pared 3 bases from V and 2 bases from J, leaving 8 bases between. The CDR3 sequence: CASSISGAGANVLTF. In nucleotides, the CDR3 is TGTGCCAGTAGTATTTCTGGGGCTGGGGCCAACGTCCTGACTTTC.

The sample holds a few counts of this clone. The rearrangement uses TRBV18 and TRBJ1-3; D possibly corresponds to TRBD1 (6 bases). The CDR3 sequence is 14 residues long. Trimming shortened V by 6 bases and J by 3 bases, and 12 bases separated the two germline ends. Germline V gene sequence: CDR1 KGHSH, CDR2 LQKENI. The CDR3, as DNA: TGTGCCAGCTCCCAGGGGACGTTTGGAAACACCATATATTTT. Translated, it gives CASSQGTFGNTIYF. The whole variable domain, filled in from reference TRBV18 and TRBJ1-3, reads NAGVMQNPRHLVRRRGQEARLRCSPMKGHSHVYWYRQLPEEGLKFMVYLQKENIIDESGMPKERFSAEFPKEGPSILRIQQVVRGDSAAYFCASSQGTFGNTIYFGEGSWLTVV.

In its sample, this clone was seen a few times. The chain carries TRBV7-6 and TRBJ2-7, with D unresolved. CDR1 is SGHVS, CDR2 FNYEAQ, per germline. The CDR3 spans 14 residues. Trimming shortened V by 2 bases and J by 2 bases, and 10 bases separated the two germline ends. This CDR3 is CASSLSGPTYEQYF. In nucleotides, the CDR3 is TGTGCCAGCAGCTTATCGGGCCCCACCTACGAGCAGTACTTC.

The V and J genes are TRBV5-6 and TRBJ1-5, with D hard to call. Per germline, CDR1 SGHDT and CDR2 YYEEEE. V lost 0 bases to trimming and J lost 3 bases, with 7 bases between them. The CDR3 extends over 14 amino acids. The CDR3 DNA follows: TGTGCCAGCAGCTTGGATGGCACCAATCAGCCCCAGCATTTT. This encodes CASSLDGTNQPQHF.

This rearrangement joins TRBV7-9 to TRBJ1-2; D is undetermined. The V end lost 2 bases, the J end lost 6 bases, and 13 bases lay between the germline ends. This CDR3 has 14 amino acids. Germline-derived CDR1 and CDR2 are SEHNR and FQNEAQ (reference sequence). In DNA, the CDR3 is TGTGCCAGCAGCTTAATAACGCCGGAACATGGCTACACCTTC. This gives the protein CASSLITPEHGYTF. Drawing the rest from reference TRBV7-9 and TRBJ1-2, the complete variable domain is DTGVSQNPRHKITKRGQNVTFRCDPISEHNRLYWYRQTLGQGPEFLTYFQNEAQLEKSRLLSDRFSAERPKGSFSTLEIQRTEQGDSAMYLCASSLITPEHGYTFGSGTRLTVV.

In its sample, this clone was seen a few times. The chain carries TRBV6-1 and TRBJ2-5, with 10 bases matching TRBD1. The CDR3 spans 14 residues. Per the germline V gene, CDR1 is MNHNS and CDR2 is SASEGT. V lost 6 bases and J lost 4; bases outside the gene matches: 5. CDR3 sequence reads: CASRRDRGRETQYF. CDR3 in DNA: TGTGCCAGCAGGAGGGACAGGGGAAGAGAGACCCAGTACTTC.

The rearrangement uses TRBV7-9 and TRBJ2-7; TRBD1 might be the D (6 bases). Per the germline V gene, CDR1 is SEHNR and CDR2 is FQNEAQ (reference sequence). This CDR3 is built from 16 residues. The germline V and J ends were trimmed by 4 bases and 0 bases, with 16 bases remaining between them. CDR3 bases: TGTGCCAGCAGCTCAGGCCAGGGGCTTTTCTCCTACGAGCAGTACTTC. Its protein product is CASSSGQGLFSYEQYF. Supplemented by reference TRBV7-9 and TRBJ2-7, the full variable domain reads DTGVSQNPRHKITKRGQNVTFRCDPISEHNRLYWYRQTLGQGPEFLTYFQNEAQLEKSRLLSDRFSAERPKGSFSTLEIQRTEQGDSAMYLCASSSGQGLFSYEQYFGPGTRLTVT.

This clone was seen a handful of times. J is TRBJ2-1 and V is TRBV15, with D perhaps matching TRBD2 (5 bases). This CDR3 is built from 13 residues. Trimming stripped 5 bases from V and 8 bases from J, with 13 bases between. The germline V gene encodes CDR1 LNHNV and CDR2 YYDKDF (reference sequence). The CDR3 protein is CATSERGSDEQFF. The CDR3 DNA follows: TGTGCCACCAGCGAGCGAGGGTCCGATGAGCAGTTCTTC.

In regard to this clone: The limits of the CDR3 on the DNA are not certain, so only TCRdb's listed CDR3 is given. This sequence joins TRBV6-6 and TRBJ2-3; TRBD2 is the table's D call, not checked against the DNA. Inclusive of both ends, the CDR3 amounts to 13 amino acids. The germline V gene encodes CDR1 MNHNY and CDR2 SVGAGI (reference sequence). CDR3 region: CASSWASGSVEYF.

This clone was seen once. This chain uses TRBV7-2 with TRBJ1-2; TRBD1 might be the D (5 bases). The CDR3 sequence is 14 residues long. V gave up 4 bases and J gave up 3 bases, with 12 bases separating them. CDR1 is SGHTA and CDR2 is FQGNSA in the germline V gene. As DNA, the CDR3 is TGTGCCAGCAGCTCTTCTCGGGGCGACTATGGCTACACCTTC. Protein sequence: CASSSSRGDYGYTF. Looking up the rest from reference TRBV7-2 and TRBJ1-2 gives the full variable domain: GAGVSQSPSNKVTEKGKDVELRCDPISGHTALYWYRQSLGQGLEFLIYFQGNSAPDKSGLPSDRFSAERTGGSVSTLTIQRTQQEDSAVYLCASSSSRGDYGYTFGSGTRLTVV.

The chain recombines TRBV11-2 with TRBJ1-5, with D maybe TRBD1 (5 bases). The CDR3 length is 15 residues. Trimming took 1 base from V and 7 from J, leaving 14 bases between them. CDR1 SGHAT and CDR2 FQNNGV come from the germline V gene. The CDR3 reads CASSLAAGIGQPQHF. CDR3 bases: TGTGCCAGCAGCTTAGCCGCAGGGATAGGCCAGCCCCAGCATTTT.

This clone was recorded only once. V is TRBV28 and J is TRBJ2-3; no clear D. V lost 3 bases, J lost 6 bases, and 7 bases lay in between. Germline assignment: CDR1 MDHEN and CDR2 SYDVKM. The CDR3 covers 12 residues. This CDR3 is CASSFPEDTQYF. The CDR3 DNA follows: TGTGCCAGCAGTTTCCCGGAGGATACGCAGTATTTT. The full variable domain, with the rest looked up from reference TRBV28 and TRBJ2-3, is DVKVTQSSRYLVKRTGEKVFLECVQDMDHENMFWYRQDPGLGLRLIYFSYDVKMKEKGDIPEGYSVSREKKERFSLILESASTNQTSMYLCASSFPEDTQYFGPGTRLTVL.

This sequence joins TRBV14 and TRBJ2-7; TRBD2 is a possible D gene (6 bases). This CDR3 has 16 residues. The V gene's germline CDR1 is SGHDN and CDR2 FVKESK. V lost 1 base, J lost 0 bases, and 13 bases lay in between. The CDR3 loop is CASSQGPAGSSYEQYF. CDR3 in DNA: TGTGCCAGCAGCCAAGGCCCCGCGGGGAGCTCCTACGAGCAGTACTTC. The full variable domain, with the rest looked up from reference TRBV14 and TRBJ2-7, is EAGVTQFPSHSVIEKGQTVTLRCDPISGHDNLYWYRRVMGKEIKFLLHFVKESKQDESGMPNNRFLAERTGGTYSTLKVQPAELEDSGVYFCASSQGPAGSSYEQYFGPGTRLTVT.